The clone carrying this T cell receptor (beta chain) was seen a handful of times. The antigen is undetermined. The same CDR3 is also encoded by other DNA sequences in this sample. The sample comes from a study of shared clonotypes between healthy human individuals. Study details: Donor ages ranged 18 to 49 years: a couple of women, three men.

The germline V gene has CDR1 SGHRS and CDR2 YFSETQ. The germline V and J ends were trimmed by 2 bases and 0 bases, with 6 bases remaining between them. This CDR3 comprises 13 residues. Naive CD8 cells comprised CD45RO-negative, CCR7-positively selected cells, excluding terminally differentiated effector memory CD45RA+ cells. There were no recent acute infections or vaccinations among the donors, who were healthy HIV-negative adults. Assay: immunoSEQ multiplex PCR; the TCRdb copy retains only in-frame clones and omits some. The sample lists millions of clones; about 92% were seen once. The study, taken as a whole, reports: Compared with memory subsets, naive subsets generally had larger estimated richness.

The material sequenced was naive CD8+ T cells from PBMCs. V and J are TRBV5-1 and TRBJ2-7, with D possibly matching TRBD2 (5 bases). This clonotype originated in a man between 18 and 35 years old in good health. Some clones in this sample may be carry-over from other donors' samples. The CDR3 protein is CASSFGDSYEQYF. The CDR3 nucleotides read TGCGCCAGCAGCTTCGGGGACTCCTACGAGCAGTACTTC. Supplemented by reference TRBV5-1 and TRBJ2-7, the full variable domain reads KAGVTQTPRYLIKTRGQQVTLSCSPISGHRSVSWYQQTPGQGLQFLFEYFSETQRNKGNFPGRFSGRQFSNSRSEMNVSTLELGDSALYLCASSFGDSYEQYFGPGTRLTVT.